The 5 T cell receptor beta chains below come from one sample, sequenced in a study of glioma-infiltrating T cells after dendritic cell vaccination. Measured with immunoSEQ multiplex PCR; TCRdb has only the in-frame clones, and not every one. The sample yields about 92,000 clones, 70% to 90% seen once. The sample in question was blood, obtained before dendritic cell vaccination. All receptors come from a human donor with glioblastoma.

The J gene is TRBJ2-1, the V gene TRBV6-1, with 8 bases aligning to TRBD2. Germline V gene data show CDR1 as MNHNS and CDR2 as SASEGT. Trimming at V came to 1 base and at J to 4 bases, leaving 15 bases not matched to a gene. This CDR3 is built from 19 residues. The CDR3 is CASSEGAGETEHRYNEQFF. CDR3 sequence (DNA): TGTGCCAGCAGTGAAGGAGCGGGAGAAACAGAGCACAGGTACAATGAGCAGTTCTTC.

The chain recombines TRBV6-5 with TRBJ2-2, with D tentatively TRBD1 (6 bases). Germline-derived CDR1 and CDR2 are MNHEY and SVGAGI. The CDR3 totals 16 residues. Between the trimmed V and J ends, which lost 3 bases and 6 bases, there was a span of 17 bases. The CDR3, as DNA: TGTGCCAGCAGTTATCCCTCCACAGGGTCGGCCGGGGAGCTGTTTTTT. It yields the protein CASSYPSTGSAGELFF.

Only one count was recorded for this clone. The chain employs TRBV7-8 and TRBJ1-1; 7 nucleotides align to TRBD1. V gave up 5 bases and J gave up 5 bases; unmatched junction bases: 8. The CDR3 loop spans 14 amino acids. Germline CDR1 and CDR2: SGHVS and FQNEAQ. CDR3 loop: CASSPEYRGTEAFF. In DNA form, the CDR3 reads TGTGCCAGCAGCCCTGAATACAGGGGTACTGAAGCTTTCTTT.

The V and J genes are TRBV19 and TRBJ2-2, with a possible D match to TRBD1 (5 bases). The V end was cut by 6 bases, the J end by 7 bases, with 9 bases between. Germline V gives CDR1 LNHDA, CDR2 SQIVND (reference sequence). The CDR3 loop spans 12 amino acids. CDR3 amino acids: CASRKGNGELFF. The CDR3 DNA reads as TGTGCCAGTAGGAAGGGGAACGGGGAGCTGTTTTTT.

The chain has TRBV7-2 and TRBJ1-5; D ambiguous. Germline V gives CDR1 SGHTA, CDR2 FQGNSA. The ends were cut back, 3 bases at V and 6 bases at J, with 15 bases in the middle. The CDR3 sequence is 15 residues long. As DNA, the CDR3 is TGTGCCAGCAGCTTGGACGGGAGCATATTTCAGCCCCAGCATTTT. The encoded protein is CASSLDGSIFQPQHF.